These 30 T cell receptor beta chains were all obtained from the same sample, sequenced in a study of blood T cell repertoires in COVID-19. Using immunoSEQ multiplex PCR, the repertoire was profiled, and TCRdb retains in-frame clones only, with some absent. The data contain 45,000 to 70,000 clones, around 93% of them seen just once; the ten biggest clones take up over 6.5%. Sequencing was carried out using peripheral blood. The receptors were gathered from a woman aged 60-75 years with active or convalescent COVID-19.

This clone was seen more than once but under ten times. The chain recombines TRBV3-1 (or the pseudogene TRBV3-2) with TRBJ1-2; D perhaps matches TRBD1 (5 bases). V lost 0 bases, J lost 4 bases, and 9 bases lay in between. Germline V gene data show CDR1 as LGHDT and CDR2 as YNNKEL (reference sequence). The CDR3 runs 14 residues. In DNA, the CDR3 is TGTGCCAGCAGCCAAGAGGTCAGGGCCTATGGCTACACCTTC. It translates to CASSQEVRAYGYTF.

V and J are TRBV28 and TRBJ1-2; D is undetermined. Trimming took off 6 bases at V and 4 bases at J, with 3 bases between the two ends. The CDR3 extends over 10 amino acids. CDR1 is MDHEN and CDR2 is SYDVKM in the germline V gene. CDR3 coding DNA: TGTGCCAGCAGCCTCTATGGCTACACCTTC. Amino acid sequence: CASSLYGYTF.

The V gene is TRBV12-3 or TRBV12-4, the J gene TRBJ2-1; no firm D call. Trimming took off 6 bases at V and 5 bases at J, with 11 bases between the two ends. The length of the CDR3 is 13 residues. This CDR3 is CASRVQRHNEQFF. The CDR3 nucleotides read TGTGCCAGCAGGGTCCAGAGGCACAATGAGCAGTTCTTC.

The V gene is TRBV3-1 (or the pseudogene TRBV3-2), the J gene TRBJ2-2; 9 positions agree with TRBD2. Germline loops: CDR1 LGHDT, CDR2 YNNKEL (reference sequence). CDR3 length: 14 residues. V was clipped by 10 bases and J by 5 bases; unmatched bases: 8. The DNA of the CDR3 is TGTGCCACCTATAGCGGGAGCATAACCGGGGAGCTGTTTTTT. Protein sequence: CATYSGSITGELFF.

The chain combines TRBV7-8 with TRBJ1-3; D call uncertain. The CDR3 is 18 residues long. Between the trimmed V and J ends, which lost 1 base and 3 bases, there was a span of 19 bases. Germline V CDR1 and CDR2: SGHVS, FQNEAQ. CDR3 DNA sequence: TGTGCCAGCAGCTTAGGAGCAGTAATGAGGGCGCGTGGAAACACCATATATTTT. As protein: CASSLGAVMRARGNTIYF.

The chain employs TRBV6-5 and TRBJ2-7; TRBD1 aligns across 9 bases. Germline loops: CDR1 MNHEY, CDR2 SVGAGI. V dropped 8 bases and J dropped 7; count of bases not matched to a gene: 12. This CDR3 has 14 residues. CDR3 loop: CASAKTGQGTEQYF. The CDR3 region has the DNA TGTGCCAGCGCAAAAACGGGACAGGGTACGGAGCAGTACTTC.

This chain connects TRBV28 to TRBJ1-2; 12 bases fit TRBD1. CDR1 MDHEN and CDR2 SYDVKM come from the germline V gene. The CDR3 runs 16 residues. V lost 5 bases, J lost 7 bases, and 11 bases stayed unmatched. The CDR3 region is CASSRRPGQGASGYTF. The CDR3 nucleotides read TGTGCCAGCAGTCGCAGGCCGGGACAGGGGGCCTCTGGCTACACCTTC.

V gene TRBV11-2 combines with J gene TRBJ2-7; 9 nucleotides agree with TRBD1. Per germline, CDR1 SGHAT and CDR2 FQNNGV. The CDR3 runs to 16 residues. The ends lost 3 bases at V and 3 bases at J; junction bases unmatched: 9. CDR3 residues: CASSFPGQGRFYEQYF. Written as DNA, the CDR3 is TGTGCCAGCAGCTTCCCGGGACAGGGTAGGTTCTACGAGCAGTACTTC.

The J gene is TRBJ2-5, the V gene TRBV6-5; D may be TRBD1 (6 bases). The germline V and J ends were trimmed by 2 bases and 5 bases, with 15 bases remaining between them. Germline loops: CDR1 MNHEY, CDR2 SVGAGI. There are 15 residues in the CDR3. CDR3 coding DNA: TGTGCCAGCAGTTACCCACAGGGCCGCCAGGAGACCCAGTACTTC. This gives the protein CASSYPQGRQETQYF.

The rearrangement links TRBV30 to TRBJ2-7; 8 nucleotides line up with TRBD1. The CDR3 consists of 15 residues. The trim removed 2 bases at V and 1 base at J, leaving 7 bases unmatched. Germline lookup yields CDR1 GTSNPN and CDR2 SVGIG (reference sequence). The CDR3 bases are TGTGCCTGGAGTCTAGGACAGGGCGTATCCTACGAGCAGTACTTC. It codes for CAWSLGQGVSYEQYF.

The chain uses TRBV5-4 and TRBJ1-1; a possible D gene is TRBD1 (5 bases). The V end was cut by 1 base, the J end by 0 bases, with 10 bases between. CDR3 size: 15 residues. Germline loops: CDR1 SGHNT, CDR2 YYREEE (reference sequence). Written as DNA, the CDR3 is TGTGCCAGCAGCTTGTTTTCAGGGCTGAACACTGAAGCTTTCTTT. It encodes CASSLFSGLNTEAFF.

In DNA, the CDR3 is TGTGCCAGCAGCTTAGCGCGGGGTCTTGCGACTAGCGACACCGGGGAGCTGTTTTTT. It encodes CASSLARGLATSDTGELFF. This chain links TRBV7-9 with TRBJ2-2, with 8 bases identical to TRBD2. CDR1 is SEHNR and CDR2 is FQNEAQ in the germline V gene (reference sequence). V dropped 0 bases and J dropped 3; count of bases not matched to a gene: 12. The CDR3 is made up of 19 amino acids.

This rearrangement joins TRBV5-6 to TRBJ1-1; 10 bases are shared with TRBD1. The CDR3 has 15 amino acids. V lost 3 bases, J lost 6 bases, and 8 bases stayed unmatched. Looked up from germline, CDR1 is SGHDT and CDR2 is YYEEEE. In DNA, the CDR3 is TGTGCCAGCAGCTGGGGGACAGGGGAAGGGGCTGAAGCTTTCTTT. As protein: CASSWGTGEGAEAFF.

The chain uses TRBV14 and TRBJ1-3, with D hard to call. This CDR3 comprises 16 residues. Trimming removed 4 bases at V and 0 bases at J, with 13 bases between. The germline V gene encodes CDR1 SGHDN and CDR2 FVKESK. The CDR3 DNA reads as TGTGCCAGCAGCCTTTTCCTCCTGAGCTCTGGAAACACCATATATTTT. As protein: CASSLFLLSSGNTIYF.

The chain employs TRBV28 and TRBJ1-1, with TRBD1 as a possible D gene (5 bases). Germline V lookup: CDR1 MDHEN, CDR2 SYDVKM. This CDR3 has 12 amino acids. V shed 10 bases and J shed 1 base, with 10 bases lying between them. The CDR3 bases are TGTGCCACCAGAACAGGGAACACTGAAGCTTTCTTT. Translation gives CATRTGNTEAFF.

This clone was seen only once. The chain carries TRBV19 and TRBJ2-7; the D gene is possibly TRBD1 (6 bases). Per the germline V gene, CDR1 is LNHDA and CDR2 is SQIVND (reference sequence). This CDR3 has 13 residues. Trimming left V 1 base short and J 3 bases short, with 7 bases between. CDR3 sequence: CASSIAGDYEQYF. CDR3 DNA sequence: TGTGCCAGTAGTATAGCAGGGGACTACGAGCAGTACTTC.

The V gene is TRBV28, the J gene TRBJ2-1; D unresolved. Germline V gene lookup returns CDR1 MDHEN and CDR2 SYDVKM. The V end was cut by 6 bases, the J end by 1 base, with 7 bases between. The CDR3 loop spans 13 amino acids. For the CDR3, the DNA is TGTGCCAGCAGCGGTCCATCCTACAATGAGCAGTTCTTC. It yields the protein CASSGPSYNEQFF.

The rearrangement uses TRBV28 and TRBJ2-7, with 7 bases lining up with TRBD2. V was pared by 2 bases and J by 2 bases, with 3 bases of the junction left unmatched. Germline lookup yields CDR1 MDHEN and CDR2 SYDVKM. The CDR3 has 14 amino acids. Written as DNA, the CDR3 is TGTGCCAGCAGTTTAATCGGGGGGACCTACGAGCAGTACTTC. As protein: CASSLIGGTYEQYF. Filled out from reference TRBV28 and TRBJ2-7, the complete variable domain reads DVKVTQSSRYLVKRTGEKVFLECVQDMDHENMFWYRQDPGLGLRLIYFSYDVKMKEKGDIPEGYSVSREKKERFSLILESASTNQTSMYLCASSLIGGTYEQYFGPGTRLTVT.

This chain connects TRBV5-1 to TRBJ1-3, with D possibly being TRBD1 (6 bases). Germline V gene data show CDR1 as SGHRS and CDR2 as YFSETQ. The CDR3 covers 15 residues. Between the trimmed V and J ends, which lost 4 bases and 2 bases, there was a span of 13 bases. The CDR3 DNA follows: TGCGCCAGCAGCCAAACAGGGAACCCTGGAAACACCATATATTTT. Translating gives CASSQTGNPGNTIYF. The complete variable domain, with remaining parts taken from reference TRBV5-1 and TRBJ1-3, reads KAGVTQTPRYLIKTRGQQVTLSCSPISGHRSVSWYQQTPGQGLQFLFEYFSETQRNKGNFPGRFSGRQFSNSRSEMNVSTLELGDSALYLCASSQTGNPGNTIYFGEGSWLTVV.

The gene calls are TRBV6-2 or TRBV6-3 and TRBJ2-2; 9 bases fit TRBD2. The CDR3 is 16 residues long. Germline lookup yields CDR1 MNHEY and CDR2 SVGEGT. The V segment lost 5 bases and the J segment 4 bases; nucleotides outside the gene matches: 8. The CDR3 loop is CASSRSGTSFTGELFF. For the CDR3, the DNA is TGTGCCAGCAGTCGTAGCGGGACTAGCTTCACCGGGGAGCTGTTTTTT.

This chain connects TRBV28 to TRBJ2-6; D perhaps matches TRBD1 (5 bases). There are 17 residues in the CDR3. Germline V CDR1 and CDR2: MDHEN, SYDVKM. V lost 5 bases and J 0 bases, leaving 14 bases between the germline ends. The CDR3 here is CASSPGQGLSGANVLTF. DNA for the CDR3: TGTGCCAGCAGTCCAGGACAAGGGCTCTCTGGGGCCAACGTCCTGACTTTC.

The gene calls are TRBV7-2 and TRBJ2-1; the D gene is possibly TRBD2 (5 bases). The CDR3 has 18 residues. CDR1 and CDR2 from the germline V gene are SGHTA and FQGNSA. Trimming cost V 5 bases and J 0 bases, with 20 bases left between them. This CDR3 reads CASSPHIDVASSYNEQFF. The DNA of the CDR3 is TGTGCCAGCAGCCCCCATATAGACGTAGCGAGCTCCTACAATGAGCAGTTCTTC. Full variable domain (rest looked up from reference TRBV7-2 and TRBJ2-1): GAGVSQSPSNKVTEKGKDVELRCDPISGHTALYWYRQSLGQGLEFLIYFQGNSAPDKSGLPSDRFSAERTGGSVSTLTIQRTQQEDSAVYLCASSPHIDVASSYNEQFFGPGTRLTVL.

V and J are TRBV4-3 and TRBJ2-7; TRBD1 matches 7 bases. CDR3 length equals 16 residues. V lost 0 bases and J lost 2; bases outside the gene matches: 7. Germline CDR1 LGHNA, CDR2 YSLEER. The CDR3: CASSQEQGFSAYEQYF. DNA of the CDR3: TGCGCCAGCAGCCAAGAACAGGGGTTCAGTGCCTACGAGCAGTACTTC.

The chain couples TRBV21-1 to TRBJ1-6; the D call TRBD1 from the table was never checked on the DNA. TRBV21-1 represents a pseudogene. The CDR3 has 14 residues. CDR3 nucleotide sequence: TGTGCCAGCAGCTCGGTCAGGTTTGGGTCACCCCTCCACTTT. Amino acid sequence: CASSSVRFGSPLHF.

The rearrangement joins TRBV6-5 to TRBJ1-1, with 9 bases matching TRBD1. Germline V gene data show CDR1 as MNHEY and CDR2 as SVGAGI. The J segment lost 3 bases and the V segment lost 7 bases, leaving 3 bases of the junction unmatched. The CDR3 extends over 13 amino acids. CDR3 coding DNA: TGTGCCAGCACCGGACAGGGGCACACTGAAGCTTTCTTT. Its translation is CASTGQGHTEAFF.

CDR3: CATRRDRGDTEAFF. The CDR3 coding sequence is TGTGCCACCAGAAGGGACAGGGGGGACACTGAAGCTTTCTTT. V gene TRBV15 combines with J gene TRBJ1-1, with 11 bases lining up with TRBD1. Trimming at V came to 6 bases and at J to 3 bases, leaving 3 bases not matched to a gene. Germline loops: CDR1 LNHNV, CDR2 YYDKDF (reference sequence). The CDR3 contains 14 residues.

The chain has TRBV5-8 and TRBJ2-3; 7 bases agree with TRBD2. Germline V lookup: CDR1 SGHTS, CDR2 YDEGEE. Trimming removed 0 bases from V and 4 bases from J; junction bases left unmatched: 5. This CDR3 contains 15 residues. CDR3 sequence: CASSLGTGGPDTQYF. DNA of the CDR3: TGTGCCAGCAGCTTGGGGACGGGAGGCCCAGATACGCAGTATTTT.

This sequence joins TRBV9 and TRBJ2-3, with D hard to call. The CDR3 extends over 13 amino acids. Trimming shortened V by 0 bases and J by 3 bases, and 5 bases separated the two germline ends. Germline lookup yields CDR1 SGDLS and CDR2 YYNGEE. CDR3 sequence (DNA): TGTGCCAGCAGCGTAGCTAGTACAGATACGCAGTATTTT. Translated: CASSVASTDTQYF.

This clone was found once. The chain uses TRBV28 and TRBJ1-6; TRBD1 agrees at 7 bases. Losses at the gene ends were 8 bases for V and 3 bases for J; bases not matched to a gene: 4. Germline V CDR1 and CDR2: MDHEN, SYDVKM. This CDR3 has 14 residues. The CDR3 DNA sequence: TGTGCCAGCTCGGACAGGAACTATAATTCACCCCTCCACTTT. Translation gives CASSDRNYNSPLHF.

The chain links TRBV24-1 to TRBJ2-7; D not certain. Germline lookup yields CDR1 KGHDR and CDR2 SFDVKD. The CDR3 has 12 residues. Trimming cost V 6 bases and J 1 base, with 6 bases left between them. CDR3 region: CATSSSSYEQYF. The CDR3 DNA is TGTGCCACCAGTTCCAGTTCCTACGAGCAGTACTTC.